The 29 T cell receptor gamma chains in this list originate from one sample, sequenced in a study of gammadelta T cells in human blood. TCRdb re-processed the RT-PCR reads via CATT. The repertoire has about 200 gamma-chain clones, roughly 13% of them found once; the top ten carry around 40%. Sequencing was carried out using Vgamma9Vdelta2 gamma-delta T cells from adult blood. The receptors derive from a human donor.

About this clone itself: This probably arose from a read error, given a far larger clone one base away. The chain is built from TRGV9 and TRGJP. This CDR3 is built from 18 residues. The V gene's germline CDR1 is GITISATS and CDR2 ISYDGTV (reference sequence). CDR3 in amino acids: CALWEVKSQELDKKIKVF. The CDR3 DNA reads as TGTGCCTTGTGGGAGGTTAAGTCCCAAGAGTTGGACAAAAAAATCAAGGTATTT.

V gene TRGV9 combines with J gene TRGJ1 or TRGJ2. This CDR3 has 10 amino acids. Germline V lookup: CDR1 GITISATS, CDR2 ISYDGTV (reference sequence). V gave up 0 bases and J gave up 12 bases; unmatched junction bases: 2. The CDR3 DNA is TGTGCCTTGTGGGAGGTGAGGAAACTCTTT. Translating gives CALWEVRKLF.

This clone is large by share. Other DNA sequences in this specimen translate into the identical CDR3. The chain uses TRGV9 and TRGJP. CDR1 is GITISATS, CDR2 ISYDGTV, per germline (reference sequence). Trimming cost V 0 bases and J 6 bases; bases outside gene matches: 5. This CDR3 has 17 amino acids. CDR3 sequence reads: CALWEVRRELGKKIKVF. The CDR3 DNA reads as TGTGCCTTGTGGGAGGTGCGGAGAGAGTTGGGCAAAAAAATCAAGGTATTT.

Only a few counts were recorded for this clone. This chain connects TRGV9 to TRGJP. There are 16 residues in the CDR3. V lost 3 bases and J lost 7; bases outside the gene matches: 6. The germline gives CDR1 GITISATS, CDR2 ISYDGTV (reference sequence). The CDR3 sequence: CALWELAELGKKIKVF. DNA of the CDR3: TGTGCCTTGTGGGAGCTCGCGGAGTTGGGCAAAAAAATCAAGGTATTT.

This clone rates as hyperexpanded (1% or more). The rearrangement joins TRGV9 to TRGJP. Germline V gene sequence: CDR1 GITISATS, CDR2 ISYDGTV (reference sequence). The CDR3 spans 17 residues. With V trimmed by 1 base and J by 7 bases, 7 bases remained unmatched. CDR3 coding DNA: TGTGCCTTGTGGGAGGTCCAAGGGGAGTTGGGCAAAAAAATCAAGGTATTT. Translation gives CALWEVQGELGKKIKVF.

Notes on this clone: Just one base apart from a much larger clone, this may be a read error. V usage is TRGV9 and J usage is TRGJP. Germline CDR1 reads GITISATS; CDR2 reads ISYDGTV (reference sequence). There are 18 residues in the CDR3. The CDR3 protein is CASWEVKSQELGKKIKVF. CDR3 nucleotide sequence: TGTGCCTCGTGGGAGGTTAAGTCCCAAGAGTTGGGCAAAAAAATCAAGGTATTT.

By sample share, this clone is large. The V call is TRGV10, the J call TRGJ1 or TRGJ2. TRGV10 is flagged as an ORF with uncertain function. V gave up 8 bases and J gave up 12 bases; unmatched junction bases: 8. The CDR3 runs 10 residues. The CDR3 DNA is TGTGCTGCGTGGGATTGGGGGAAACTCTTT. Its translation: CAAWDWGKLF.

Concerning this clone: A far larger clone is just one base off, so this is likely a read error. The genes are TRGV9 and TRGJP. The CDR3 length is 17 residues. Germline V gene sequence: CDR1 GITISATS, CDR2 ISYDGTV (reference sequence). CDR3 coding DNA: TGTGCCTTTTGGGAGCCACAGACAGAGTTGGGCAAAAAAATCAAGGTATTT. Its translation: CAFWEPQTELGKKIKVF.

Relative to its sample, this clone is large. This chain links TRGV9 with TRGJP. Looked up from germline, CDR1 is GITISATS and CDR2 is ISYDGTV (reference sequence). Trimming cost V 3 bases and J 2 bases; bases outside gene matches: 1. The CDR3 loop spans 16 amino acids. The CDR3 sequence: CALWERQELGKKIKVF. CDR3 DNA: TGTGCCTTGTGGGAGCGGCAAGAGTTGGGCAAAAAAATCAAGGTATTT.

This clone is judged large (0.1 to 1%). The V gene is TRGV9, the J gene TRGJP. CDR3 length: 15 residues. From germline, CDR1 is GITISATS and CDR2 ISYDGTV (reference sequence). V dropped 2 bases and J dropped 5; count of bases not matched to a gene: 0. CDR3 region: CALWEEELGKKIKVF. The CDR3 bases are TGTGCCTTGTGGGAGGAAGAGTTGGGCAAAAAAATCAAGGTATTT.

This clone is large by share. The V and J genes are TRGV9 and TRGJP. Germline trimming cut 2 bases from V and 6 bases from J; bases unmatched to any gene: 4. The CDR3 has 16 residues. The germline CDR1 and CDR2 sequences are GITISATS and ISYDGTV (reference sequence). CDR3 sequence reads: CALWEATELGKKIKVF. CDR3 DNA: TGTGCCTTGTGGGAGGCGACAGAGTTGGGCAAAAAAATCAAGGTATTT.

This clone was counted a few times. This chain links TRGV9 with TRGJ1 or TRGJ2. The CDR3 has 15 amino acids. In germline, CDR1 is GITISATS, CDR2 ISYDGTV (reference sequence). J gave up 9 bases and V 0 bases, and 14 bases lay outside the gene matches. The CDR3 coding sequence is TGTGCCTTGTGGGAGGTGCAGGGACAAAGGGGTAAGAAACTCTTT. This translates into CALWEVQGQRGKKLF.

This clone was observed a handful of times. This chain connects TRGV9 to TRGJP. The CDR3 runs to 16 residues. Germline V gene data show CDR1 as GITISATS and CDR2 as ISYDGTV (reference sequence). J gave up 8 bases and V 0 bases, and 4 bases lay outside the gene matches. CDR3 nucleotide sequence: TGTGCCTTGTGGGAGGTGGTAAAGTTGGGCAAAAAAATCAAGGTATTT. This encodes CALWEVVKLGKKIKVF.

By share of the sample, this clone is large (0.1 to 1%). A much larger clone is a single base away; this may be a read error. Other DNA sequences from this sample encode an identical CDR3 as well. This chain joins TRGV9 and TRGJP. Looked up from germline, CDR1 is GITISATS and CDR2 is ISYDGTV (reference sequence). The CDR3 totals 16 residues. Trimming cost V 0 bases and J 7 bases; bases outside gene matches: 3. The DNA for the CDR3 is TGTGCCTTGTGGGAGGTGCACGAGTTGGGCAAAAAAATCAAGGTATTT. Protein sequence: CALWEVHELGKKIKVF.

By share of the sample, this clone is large. This sequence joins TRGV10 and TRGJ1 or TRGJ2. TRGV10 is classed as an ORF, of uncertain function. The junction had 1 base not matched to a gene; V was cut back by 8 bases and J by 2 bases. The CDR3 runs 11 residues. CDR3 loop: CAAWDYYKKLF. CDR3 bases: TGTGCTGCGTGGGATTATTATAAGAAACTCTTT.

A note on this clone: A far larger clone is one nucleotide away, so this likely arose from a read error. J is TRGJP and V is TRGV9. The CDR3 covers 17 residues. The germline CDR1 and CDR2 sequences are GITISATS and ISYDGTV (reference sequence). CDR3 DNA: TGTGCCTTGAGGGAGGTACGCCAAGAGTTGGGCAAAAAAATCAAGGTATTT. The encoded protein is CALREVRQELGKKIKVF.

On this clone itself: A far larger clone is one nucleotide away, so this likely arose from a read error. The same CDR3 can be traced to other DNA sequences in this sample. The chain is built from TRGV9 and TRGJP. The germline V gene has CDR1 GITISATS and CDR2 ISYDGTV (reference sequence). The CDR3 extends over 16 amino acids. CDR3 DNA sequence: TGTGCCTTGTGGGAGGTGGAGGAGTTGGGCAAAAAAATTAAGGTATTT. Translating it yields CALWEVEELGKKIKVF.

In the case of this clone: A clone one base away is much larger, so this may be a read error. The genes are TRGV9 and TRGJP. From germline, CDR1 is GITISATS and CDR2 ISYDGTV (reference sequence). The V segment lost 0 bases and the J segment 9 bases; nucleotides outside the gene matches: 11. This CDR3 contains 18 residues. The CDR3 is CALWEVDGSVLGKKIKVF. The CDR3 DNA sequence: TGTGCCTTGTGGGAGGTGGATGGGAGTGTGTTGGGCAAAAAAATCAAGGTATTT.

Judged by abundance, this clone is hyperexpanded (1% or more). The rearrangement joins TRGV9 to TRGJ1 or TRGJ2. The CDR3 runs to 15 residues. Unmatched junction bases numbered 8, after V lost 0 bases and J lost 3 bases. Germline CDR1 is GITISATS and CDR2 is ISYDGTV (reference sequence). CDR3 coding DNA: TGTGCCTTGTGGGAGGTGCGGCGGATTTATTATAAGAAACTCTTT. It translates to CALWEVRRIYYKKLF.

This clone is labeled as large (0.1 to 1%). Other DNA sequences in the same sample also yield this CDR3. The chain carries TRGV9 and TRGJP. The ends lost 0 bases at V and 7 bases at J; junction bases unmatched: 3. The germline V gene has CDR1 GITISATS and CDR2 ISYDGTV (reference sequence). The CDR3 length is 16 residues. CDR3 in amino acids: CALWEVLELGKKIKVF. CDR3 bases: TGTGCCTTGTGGGAGGTGCTCGAGTTGGGCAAAAAAATCAAGGTATTT.

Judged by abundance, this clone is large (0.1 to 1%). This may be a read error, as it is one base from a much larger clone. Additional DNA sequences in this sample encode the identical CDR3. The chain recombines TRGV2 with TRGJ1 or TRGJ2. Germline-derived CDR1 and CDR2 are EGSNGY and YDSYNSKV. The CDR3 has 14 residues. V shed 10 bases, J shed 5 bases, and the junction held 17 bases outside the gene matches. The CDR3 reads CATWHGAPDYKKLF. The CDR3, as DNA: TGTGCCACTTGGCACGGGGCCCCTGATTATAAGAAACTCTTT.

This clone ranks as hyperexpanded (1% or more). The chain combines TRGV9 with TRGJP. The V and J ends lost 0 bases and 7 bases, in that order; junction bases with no gene match: 3. CDR1 is GITISATS and CDR2 is ISYDGTV in the germline V gene (reference sequence). The CDR3 sequence is 16 residues long. CDR3 residues: CALWEVVELGKKIKVF. CDR3 nucleotide sequence: TGTGCCTTGTGGGAGGTGGTGGAGTTGGGCAAAAAAATCAAGGTATTT.

This clone has only a few counts. This likely stems from a read error, as it lies one base from a far larger clone. The same CDR3 arises from other DNA sequences in this sample as well. This chain uses TRGV9 with TRGJP. The CDR3 is 15 residues long. J lost 4 bases, V lost 5 bases, and 2 bases had no gene match. Germline V lookup: CDR1 GITISATS, CDR2 ISYDGTV (reference sequence). CDR3 protein: CALWGQELGKKIKVF. The CDR3 DNA follows: TGTGCCTTGTGGGGACAAGAGTTGGGCAAAAAAATCAAGGTATTT.

By proportion, this clone is large. The chain combines TRGV9 with TRGJP. CDR3 length: 15 amino acids. Looked up from germline, CDR1 is GITISATS and CDR2 is ISYDGTV (reference sequence). With 5 bases clipped from V and 7 bases from J, the junction kept 5 bases outside the gene matches. The DNA of the CDR3 is TGTGCCTTGTGGGTGTCGGAGTTGGGCAAAAAAATCAAGGTATTT. Amino acid sequence: CALWVSELGKKIKVF.

In this sample, this clone is large. Other DNA sequences in this sample translate to the same CDR3. This chain joins TRGV9 and TRGJP. The J segment lost 4 bases and the V segment lost 2 bases, leaving 2 bases of the junction unmatched. Germline V CDR1 and CDR2: GITISATS, ISYDGTV (reference sequence). This CDR3 comprises 16 residues. The CDR3 nucleotides are TGTGCCTTGTGGGAGGATCAAGAGTTGGGCAAAAAAATCAAGGTATTT. Translating gives CALWEDQELGKKIKVF.

This clone ranks as large. A much larger clone lies a single base off, so this may be a read error. The sample holds other DNA sequences that translate to the same CDR3. The chain couples TRGV9 to TRGJP. There are 16 residues in the CDR3. V shed 0 bases, J shed 5 bases, and the junction held 1 base outside the gene matches. Germline CDR1 is GITISATS and CDR2 is ISYDGTV (reference sequence). The CDR3 bases are TGTGCCTTGTGGGAGGTGGAAGAGTTGGGCAAAAAAATCAAGGTATTT. This gives the protein CALWEVEELGKKIKVF.

This clone is large within its sample. The sample has other DNA sequences that encode this CDR3 too. J is TRGJP and V is TRGV9. Germline V gene lookup returns CDR1 GITISATS and CDR2 ISYDGTV (reference sequence). The V and J ends lost 0 bases and 7 bases, in that order; junction bases with no gene match: 9. The CDR3 spans 18 residues. In DNA, the CDR3 is TGTGCCTTGTGGGAGGTGGATGGGAGTGAGTTGGGCAAAAAAATCAAGGTATTT. As protein: CALWEVDGSELGKKIKVF.

This clone is large in the sample. This chain links TRGV9 with TRGJP. V shed 4 bases and J 4 bases; nucleotides not matched to a gene: 1. The CDR3 is 15 amino acids. From germline, CDR1 is GITISATS and CDR2 ISYDGTV (reference sequence). CDR3 amino acids: CALWDQELGKKIKVF. The DNA for the CDR3 is TGTGCCTTGTGGGATCAAGAGTTGGGCAAAAAAATCAAGGTATTT.

This clone is large in the sample. The chain uses TRGV9 and TRGJP. CDR3 length equals 15 residues. V lost 0 bases, J lost 11 bases, and 4 bases stayed unmatched. In germline, CDR1 is GITISATS, CDR2 ISYDGTV (reference sequence). CDR3 bases: TGTGCCTTGTGGGAGGTGCAGATGGGCAAAAAAATCAAGGTATTT. This sequence encodes CALWEVQMGKKIKVF.